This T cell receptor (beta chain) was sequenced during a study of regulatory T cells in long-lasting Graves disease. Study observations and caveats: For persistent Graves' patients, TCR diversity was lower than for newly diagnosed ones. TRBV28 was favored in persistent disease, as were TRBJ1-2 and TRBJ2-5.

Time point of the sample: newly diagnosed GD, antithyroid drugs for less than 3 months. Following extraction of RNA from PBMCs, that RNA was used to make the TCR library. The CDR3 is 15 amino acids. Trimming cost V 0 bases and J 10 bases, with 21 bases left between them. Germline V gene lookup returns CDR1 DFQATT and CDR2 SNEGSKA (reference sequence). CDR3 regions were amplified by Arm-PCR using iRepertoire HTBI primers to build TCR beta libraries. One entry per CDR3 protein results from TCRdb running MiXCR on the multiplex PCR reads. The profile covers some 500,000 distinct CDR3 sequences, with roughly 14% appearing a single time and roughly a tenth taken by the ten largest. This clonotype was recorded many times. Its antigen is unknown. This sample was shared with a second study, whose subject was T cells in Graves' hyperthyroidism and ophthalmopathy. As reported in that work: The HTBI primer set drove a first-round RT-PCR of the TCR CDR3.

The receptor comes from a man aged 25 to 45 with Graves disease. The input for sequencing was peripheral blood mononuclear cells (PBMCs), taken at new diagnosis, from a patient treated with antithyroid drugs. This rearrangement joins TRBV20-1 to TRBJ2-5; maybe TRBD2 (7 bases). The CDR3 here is CSARDWDEGGRIQYF. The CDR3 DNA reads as TGCAGTGCTAGAGATTGGGATGAGGGGGGGAGGATCCAGTACTTC.